A single sample gave rise to the 3 T cell receptor beta chains below, sequenced in a study of CD8 T cells in ankylosing spondylitis. TCRdb passed the 5' RACE reads through MiXCR, listing each CDR3 protein once. Of roughly 180,000 distinct CDR3 sequences listed, around a tenth were seen once; the top ten hold more than 13%. The sequenced sample consisted of blood, either unsorted or a sorted T cell fraction (not recorded which). These receptors were collected from a female donor with ankylosing spondylitis or in good health (not recorded which).

V usage is TRBV3-1 and J usage is TRBJ2-7; D perhaps matches TRBD1 (6 bases). Germline CDR1 LGHDT, CDR2 YNNKEL (reference sequence). This CDR3 spans 13 amino acids. Trimming removed 3 bases at V and 3 bases at J, with 9 bases between. This chain's CDR3 is CASSHGQFYEQYF. Written as DNA, the CDR3 is TGTGCCAGCAGCCATGGACAGTTCTACGAGCAGTACTTC.

This clonotype has more than one count but fewer than ten. The chain employs TRBV9 and TRBJ2-1; D is undetermined. This CDR3 comprises 11 residues. V shed 0 bases and J shed 10 bases, with 5 bases lying between them. Germline V lookup: CDR1 SGDLS, CDR2 YYNGEE. CDR3 in amino acids: CASSVAGEQFF. The CDR3, as DNA: TGTGCCAGCAGCGTAGCCGGGGAGCAGTTCTTC.

This clonotype was seen at least ten times. This chain uses TRBV7-9 with TRBJ2-7; tentative D call: TRBD2 (5 bases). Germline loops: CDR1 SEHNR, CDR2 FQNEAQ (reference sequence). The CDR3 spans 16 residues. V was trimmed by 1 base and J by 5 bases, leaving 18 bases between them. The CDR3 nucleotides read TGTGCCAGCAGCTTAGGAGGAACCTTACCGGGGAACGAGCAGTACTTC. Its protein is CASSLGGTLPGNEQYF.